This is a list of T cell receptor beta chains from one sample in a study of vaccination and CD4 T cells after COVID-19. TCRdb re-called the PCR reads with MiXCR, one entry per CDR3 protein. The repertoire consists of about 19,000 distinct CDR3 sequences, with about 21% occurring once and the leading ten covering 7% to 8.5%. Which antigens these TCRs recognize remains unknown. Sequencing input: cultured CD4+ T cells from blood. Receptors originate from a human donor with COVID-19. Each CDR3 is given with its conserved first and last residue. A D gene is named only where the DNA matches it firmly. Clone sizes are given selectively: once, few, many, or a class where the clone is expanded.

cdr3_nt: TGTGCCAGCAGCCCTGGGGACAGGCCCCATGAAAAACTGTTTTTT
cdr3_aa: CASSPGDRPHEKLFF
v_call: TRBV11-2
d_call: TRBD1
clone_size: -
j_call: TRBJ1-4

cdr3_nt: TGTGCCAGCACCTCACTCACGGGTGCTGGCTACACCTTC
cdr3_aa: CASTSLTGAGYTF
v_call: TRBV27
d_call: -
clone_size: medium-sized
j_call: TRBJ1-2

cdr3_nt: TGCAGTGCTAGCTATTCTAGCGGGCGATACAATGAGCAGTTCTTC
cdr3_aa: CSASYSSGRYNEQFF
v_call: TRBV20-1
d_call: TRBD2
clone_size: few
j_call: TRBJ2-1

cdr3_nt: TGTGCCAGCAGTTTGTTGGTCAGCCCCTACGAGCAGTACTTC
cdr3_aa: CASSLLVSPYEQYF
v_call: TRBV27
d_call: -
clone_size: -
j_call: TRBJ2-7

cdr3_nt: TGCAGTGCGCAGCCACAGGCCAACGTCCTGACTTTC
cdr3_aa: CSAQPQANVLTF
v_call: TRBV20-1
d_call: -
clone_size: few
j_call: TRBJ2-6

cdr3_nt: TGTGCCACCAGCAGAGCTAGCGGCTACGAGCAGTACTTC
cdr3_aa: CATSRASGYEQYF
v_call: TRBV15
d_call: TRBD2
clone_size: -
j_call: TRBJ2-7

cdr3_nt: TGTGCCAGCAGCGACCGTGCCGGGGGCGCCAGCACAGATACGCAGTATTTT
cdr3_aa: CASSDRAGGASTDTQYF
v_call: TRBV11-2
d_call: -
clone_size: few
j_call: TRBJ2-3

cdr3_nt: TGTGCCAGCAGTCCGAGAGGTACCGGGACAGGGCCTTTATCCAACCACGAGCAGTACTTC
cdr3_aa: CASSPRGTGTGPLSNHEQYF
v_call: TRBV6-1
d_call: TRBD1
clone_size: -
j_call: TRBJ2-7

cdr3_nt: TGTGCCAGCAGCTTGGGGGACAGGGCCGGTGAAAAACTGTTTTTT
cdr3_aa: CASSLGDRAGEKLFF
v_call: TRBV7-9
d_call: TRBD1
clone_size: few
j_call: TRBJ1-4

cdr3_nt: TGTGCCAGCAGTGAAGCTCAGGGGTGGGGCATTCAGTACTTC
cdr3_aa: CASSEAQGWGIQYF
v_call: TRBV6-1
d_call: -
clone_size: few
j_call: TRBJ2-4

cdr3_nt: TGTGCCAGCAGGAACTTTTATAAAACCGCGAACACCGGGGAGCTGTTTTTT
cdr3_aa: CASRNFYKTANTGELFF
v_call: TRBV27
d_call: -
clone_size: few
j_call: TRBJ2-2

cdr3_nt: TGTGCCAGCAGCCCAGACAGGTCCTTATCCTACGAGCAGTACTTC
cdr3_aa: CASSPDRSLSYEQYF
v_call: TRBV7-2
d_call: -
clone_size: few
j_call: TRBJ2-7

cdr3_nt: TGCGCCAGCAGTGCTACGGGACAGGGGTACGAGAGCAATCAGCCCCAGCATTTT
cdr3_aa: CASSATGQGYESNQPQHF
v_call: TRBV10-2
d_call: TRBD1
clone_size: -
j_call: TRBJ1-5

cdr3_nt: TGTGCCAGCATGGGGACAGGGCGTGGCAATCAGCCCCAGCATTTT
cdr3_aa: CASMGTGRGNQPQHF
v_call: TRBV2
d_call: TRBD1
clone_size: few
j_call: TRBJ1-5

cdr3_nt: TGTGCCAGCAGCTTATCCACAGATACGCAGTATTTT
cdr3_aa: CASSLSTDTQYF
v_call: TRBV7-2
d_call: -
clone_size: -
j_call: TRBJ2-3

cdr3_nt: TGTGCCAGCAGTGCCACTAGCGGCAGCTCCTACAATGAGCAGTTCTTC
cdr3_aa: CASSATSGSSYNEQFF
v_call: TRBV6-1
d_call: TRBD2
clone_size: few
j_call: TRBJ2-1

cdr3_nt: TGTGCCAGCAACCCGACGGGGGACACTGAAGCTTTCTTT
cdr3_aa: CASNPTGDTEAFF
v_call: TRBV6-2/TRBV6-3
d_call: -
clone_size: -
j_call: TRBJ1-1

cdr3_nt: TGTGCCAGCAGCCCGACAGGGACGGGAAGTGGCTACACCTTC
cdr3_aa: CASSPTGTGSGYTF
v_call: TRBV5-8
d_call: TRBD1
clone_size: -
j_call: TRBJ1-2

cdr3_nt: TGTGCCAGTAGTATAGGAGGGGCTATTGACTACGAGCAGTACTTC
cdr3_aa: CASSIGGAIDYEQYF
v_call: TRBV19
d_call: -
clone_size: -
j_call: TRBJ2-7

cdr3_nt: TGTGCCAGCAGTAATGACAAGGGGCTTTTAGAGTCGCGCTATGGCTACACCTTC
cdr3_aa: CASSNDKGLLESRYGYTF
v_call: TRBV25-1
d_call: -
clone_size: -
j_call: TRBJ1-2

cdr3_nt: TGCGCCAGCAGCGAGATTAGCCTGGGGTTCACAGATACGCAGTATTTT
cdr3_aa: CASSEISLGFTDTQYF
v_call: TRBV4-1
d_call: -
clone_size: -
j_call: TRBJ2-3

cdr3_nt: TGTGCTAGCAGCTTACACCTCACAGATACGCAGTATTTT
cdr3_aa: CASSLHLTDTQYF
v_call: TRBV7-7
d_call: -
clone_size: few
j_call: TRBJ2-3

cdr3_nt: TGCGCCAGCACCGATCACGCCGGGGGACAGGGTACCTACGAGCAGTACTTC
cdr3_aa: CASTDHAGGQGTYEQYF
v_call: TRBV10-1
d_call: TRBD1
clone_size: few
j_call: TRBJ2-7

cdr3_nt: TGTGCCAGCAGCTTGGATCCCGGGCCCCAAGAGACCCAGTACTTC
cdr3_aa: CASSLDPGPQETQYF
v_call: TRBV5-4
d_call: -
clone_size: few
j_call: TRBJ2-5

cdr3_nt: TGCGCCAGCAGCATAACCCCCAGGGGGTCCGCGAACACCGGGGAGCTGTTTTTT
cdr3_aa: CASSITPRGSANTGELFF
v_call: TRBV5-1
d_call: TRBD1
clone_size: few
j_call: TRBJ2-2

cdr3_nt: TGTGCCAGCAGCTTGGGGCGGGGGGTCAACACAGATACGCAGTATTTT
cdr3_aa: CASSLGRGVNTDTQYF
v_call: TRBV5-4
d_call: TRBD2
clone_size: -
j_call: TRBJ2-3

cdr3_nt: TGTGCCAGTAGTAGGCAGACCACCGGGGAGCTGTTTTTT
cdr3_aa: CASSRQTTGELFF
v_call: TRBV19
d_call: -
clone_size: -
j_call: TRBJ2-2

cdr3_nt: TGCAGCGTTGGTGGCTATAGCAATCAGCCCCAGCATTTT
cdr3_aa: CSVGGYSNQPQHF
v_call: TRBV29-1
d_call: -
clone_size: -
j_call: TRBJ1-5

cdr3_nt: TGCGCCAGCAGCTCGCCCGGGACCCTGGGGTATCTGAACACTGAAGCTTTCTTT
cdr3_aa: CASSSPGTLGYLNTEAFF
v_call: TRBV5-1
d_call: -
clone_size: -
j_call: TRBJ1-1

cdr3_nt: TGTGCCAGCAGCTCTGGACAGGGGGCGAGTTCACCCCTCCACTTT
cdr3_aa: CASSSGQGASSPLHF
v_call: TRBV7-2
d_call: TRBD1
clone_size: medium-sized
j_call: TRBJ1-6

cdr3_nt: TGTGCCAGCAGCTTATTTGGCGGCGCTGGGGCCAACGTCCTGACTTTC
cdr3_aa: CASSLFGGAGANVLTF
v_call: TRBV7-2
d_call: -
clone_size: -
j_call: TRBJ2-6

cdr3_nt: TGTGCCAGCATTGGGACTAGCGGGGTTCTCGGGGAGCTGTTTTTT
cdr3_aa: CASIGTSGVLGELFF
v_call: TRBV6-1
d_call: TRBD2
clone_size: -
j_call: TRBJ2-2

cdr3_nt: TGTGCCAGCTCCCAGACTAGCGGTGGCTCCTACGAGCAGTACTTC
cdr3_aa: CASSQTSGGSYEQYF
v_call: TRBV18
d_call: TRBD2
clone_size: -
j_call: TRBJ2-7

cdr3_nt: TGTGCCAGCAGCACCGGGACAGCTCACTACGAGCAGTACTTC
cdr3_aa: CASSTGTAHYEQYF
v_call: TRBV12-3/TRBV12-4
d_call: TRBD1
clone_size: -
j_call: TRBJ2-7

cdr3_nt: TGTGCCAGCGGAGAGGGAGTAAACTATGGCTACACCTTC
cdr3_aa: CASGEGVNYGYTF
v_call: TRBV5-4
d_call: -
clone_size: few
j_call: TRBJ1-2

cdr3_nt: TGTGCCAGCAGCTTGGCAGGGGCTACCTACGAGCAGTACTTC
cdr3_aa: CASSLAGATYEQYF
v_call: TRBV5-4
d_call: -
clone_size: once
j_call: TRBJ2-7

cdr3_nt: TGTGCCAGCAGTTTTTTCAGAAGTGAGCAGTTCTTC
cdr3_aa: CASSFFRSEQFF
v_call: TRBV12-3/TRBV12-4
d_call: -
clone_size: -
j_call: TRBJ2-1

cdr3_nt: TGCAGCGTTAGGAGCGGGGGGGCCTACGAGCAGTACTTC
cdr3_aa: CSVRSGGAYEQYF
v_call: TRBV29-1
d_call: TRBD2
clone_size: few
j_call: TRBJ2-7

cdr3_nt: TGTGCTAGTGGTTTGGGACAGATACAGGGTGAAAAACTGTTTTTT
cdr3_aa: CASGLGQIQGEKLFF
v_call: TRBV12-5
d_call: -
clone_size: -
j_call: TRBJ1-4

cdr3_nt: TGTGCCAGCAGCCAGAAGGGTCAGGGCTCGGTTGAGACCCAGTACTTC
cdr3_aa: CASSQKGQGSVETQYF
v_call: TRBV7-2
d_call: -
clone_size: -
j_call: TRBJ2-5

cdr3_nt: TGCAGTGCTAGGTGGCAGGGGGCGGGATATAGCAATCAGCCCCAGCATTTT
cdr3_aa: CSARWQGAGYSNQPQHF
v_call: TRBV20-1
d_call: TRBD1
clone_size: medium-sized
j_call: TRBJ1-5

cdr3_nt: TGTGCCAGCAGCCTTGGGGGAGGATGGGACGAGCAGTACTTC
cdr3_aa: CASSLGGGWDEQYF
v_call: TRBV2
d_call: -
clone_size: -
j_call: TRBJ2-7

cdr3_nt: TGCAGTGCTAGGATCGGGACAGGCTACAACACCGGGGAGCTGTTTTTT
cdr3_aa: CSARIGTGYNTGELFF
v_call: TRBV20-1
d_call: TRBD1
clone_size: few
j_call: TRBJ2-2

cdr3_nt: TGCAGTGCGGAGAGCGGGGGACAAGAGGCCCAGTACTTC
cdr3_aa: CSAESGGQEAQYF
v_call: TRBV20-1
d_call: TRBD2
clone_size: -
j_call: TRBJ2-5

cdr3_nt: TGTGCCAGCAGGCCCTTTGTGGCCTACGAGCAGTACTTC
cdr3_aa: CASRPFVAYEQYF
v_call: TRBV27
d_call: -
clone_size: few
j_call: TRBJ2-7

cdr3_nt: TGTGCCAGCAGCTTAGTGTCTGGGGGAGAGACCCAGTACTTC
cdr3_aa: CASSLVSGGETQYF
v_call: TRBV7-6
d_call: -
clone_size: -
j_call: TRBJ2-5